This passage covers 8 T cell receptor beta chains from one sample sequenced in a study of Ad26.COV2.S vaccination and SARS-CoV-2 variants. The treatment here: roughly 20 received Ad26.COV2.S at low or high dose, single or two shots; several received placebo; per-sample allocation not given. After the first vaccine or placebo injection, samples were drawn on day 63. Sequencing was performed with immunoSEQ multiplex PCR; in TCRdb, only in-frame clones are kept and a portion is missing. The sample carries roughly 330,000 clones, roughly 90% recorded once. Here the sequenced sample was peripheral blood, taken in a trial of Ad26.COV2.S vaccine versus placebo. The receptors were sampled from a person between 18 and 59 years old who received the Ad26.COV2.S COVID-19 vaccine or a placebo.

The J gene is TRBJ2-7, the V gene TRBV28, with D perhaps matching TRBD1 (5 bases). The CDR3 spans 17 residues. Trimming cost V 3 bases and J 3 bases, with 21 bases left between them. CDR1 and CDR2 (germline): MDHEN, SYDVKM. DNA of the CDR3: TGTGCCAGCAGTTTTTGGAGTGGGGCGAAGCGAGGCTACGAGCAGTACTTC. It is translated as CASSFWSGAKRGYEQYF.

This chain links TRBV18 with TRBJ2-1, with TRBD2 matching over 8 bases. The CDR3 extends over 17 amino acids. Germline trimming cut 0 bases from V and 2 bases from J; bases unmatched to any gene: 6. The germline V gene has CDR1 KGHSH and CDR2 LQKENI. CDR3 protein: CASSPPERETAYNEQFF. The CDR3 DNA reads as TGTGCCAGCTCACCACCCGAGCGGGAGACCGCCTACAATGAGCAGTTCTTC.

The chain links TRBV7-2 to TRBJ2-3, with a weak D call TRBD1 (5 bases). The germline V gene has CDR1 SGHTA and CDR2 FQGNSA. The CDR3 runs 14 residues. V was pared by 3 bases and J by 4 bases, with 11 bases between. As DNA, the CDR3 is TGTGCCAGCAGCTTTCTAGGGGCGGCAGATACGCAGTATTTT. It encodes CASSFLGAADTQYF. The full variable domain, its missing parts supplied by reference TRBV7-2 and TRBJ2-3, is GAGVSQSPSNKVTEKGKDVELRCDPISGHTALYWYRQSLGQGLEFLIYFQGNSAPDKSGLPSDRFSAERTGGSVSTLTIQRTQQEDSAVYLCASSFLGAADTQYFGPGTRLTVL.

The chain is built from TRBV19 and TRBJ1-2; no clear D gene. CDR3 length: 12 amino acids. V lost 3 bases and J lost 8, with 10 bases in between. In germline, CDR1 is LNHDA, CDR2 SQIVND (reference sequence). The CDR3 DNA reads as TGTGCCAGTAGTATTTTCGGGGAAGGCTACACCTTC. Residues: CASSIFGEGYTF.

In this sample, this clone turned up once. CDR3 in amino acids: CAISGQGGTEAFF. CDR3 sequence (DNA): TGTGCCATCAGCGGACAGGGTGGGACTGAAGCTTTCTTT. This sequence joins TRBV10-3 and TRBJ1-1, with 8 bases fitting TRBD1. The J segment lost 5 bases and the V segment lost 6 bases, leaving 5 bases of the junction unmatched. CDR1 is ENHRY and CDR2 is SYGVKD in the germline V gene. The CDR3 runs to 13 residues.

The chain employs TRBV6-1 and TRBJ2-1; the match to TRBD2 covers 10 bases. The CDR3 is 17 residues long. With V trimmed by 0 bases and J by 8 bases, 10 bases remained unmatched. CDR1 is MNHNS, CDR2 SASEGT, per germline. In DNA form, the CDR3 reads TGTGCCAGCAGTGAAGCCCCGGGGCTAGCGGGAGACGATGAGCAGTTCTTC. Its translation is CASSEAPGLAGDDEQFF.

This chain joins TRBV7-2 and TRBJ1-2; D perhaps matches TRBD1 (5 bases). Deletions cut 0 bases from V and 4 bases from J, with 12 bases between. Germline V CDR1 and CDR2: SGHTA, FQGNSA. This CDR3 has 15 residues. This CDR3 is CASSLARDGFYGYTF. CDR3 nucleotides: TGTGCCAGCAGCTTAGCCAGGGACGGATTCTATGGCTACACCTTC.

The gene calls are TRBV5-4 and TRBJ1-3; a possible D gene is TRBD1 (5 bases). This CDR3 is 14 amino acids long. CDR1 and CDR2 from the germline V gene are SGHNT and YYREEE (reference sequence). V shed 4 bases and J shed 0 bases, with 8 bases lying between them. As DNA, the CDR3 is TGTGCCAGCAGCCAGGGTACCTCTGGAAACACCATATATTTT. Amino acid sequence: CASSQGTSGNTIYF.